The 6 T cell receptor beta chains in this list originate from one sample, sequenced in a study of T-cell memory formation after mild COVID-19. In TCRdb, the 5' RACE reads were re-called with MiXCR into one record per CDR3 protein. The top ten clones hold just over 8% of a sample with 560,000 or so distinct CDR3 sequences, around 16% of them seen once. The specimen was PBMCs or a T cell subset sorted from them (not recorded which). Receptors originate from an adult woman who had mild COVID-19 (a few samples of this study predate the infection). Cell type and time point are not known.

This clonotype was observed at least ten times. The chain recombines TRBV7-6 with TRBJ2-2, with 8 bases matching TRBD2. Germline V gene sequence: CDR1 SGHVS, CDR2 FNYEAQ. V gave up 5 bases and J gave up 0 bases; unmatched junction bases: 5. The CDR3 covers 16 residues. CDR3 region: CASSPAGGANTGELFF. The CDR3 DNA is TGTGCCAGCAGCCCTGCGGGAGGCGCGAACACCGGGGAGCTGTTTTTT. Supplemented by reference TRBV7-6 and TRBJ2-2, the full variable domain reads GAGVSQSPRYKVTKRGQDVALRCDPISGHVSLYWYRQALGQGPEFLTYFNYEAQQDKSGLPNDRFSAERPEGSISTLTIQRTEQRDSAMYRCASSPAGGANTGELFFGEGSRLTVL.

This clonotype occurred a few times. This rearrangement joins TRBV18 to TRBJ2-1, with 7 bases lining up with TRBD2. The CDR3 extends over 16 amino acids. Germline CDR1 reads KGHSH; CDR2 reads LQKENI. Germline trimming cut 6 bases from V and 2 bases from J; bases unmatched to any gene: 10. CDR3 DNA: TGTGCCAGCTCTTCAGAGGGGACTACGACCTACAATGAGCAGTTCTTC. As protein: CASSSEGTTTYNEQFF.

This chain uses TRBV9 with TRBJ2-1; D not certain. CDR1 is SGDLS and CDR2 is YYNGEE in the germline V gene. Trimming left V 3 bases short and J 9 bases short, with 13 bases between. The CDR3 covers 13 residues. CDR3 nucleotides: TGTGCCAGCAGCGCAGGCGTATCCGGTGAGCAGTTCTTC. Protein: CASSAGVSGEQFF.

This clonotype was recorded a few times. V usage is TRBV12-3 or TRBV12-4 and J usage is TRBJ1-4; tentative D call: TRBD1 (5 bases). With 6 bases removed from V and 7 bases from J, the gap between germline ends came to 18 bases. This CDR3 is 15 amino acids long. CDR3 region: CASRFTGAPGEKLFF. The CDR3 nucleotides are TGTGCCAGCAGGTTCACAGGCGCACCAGGTGAAAAACTGTTTTTT.

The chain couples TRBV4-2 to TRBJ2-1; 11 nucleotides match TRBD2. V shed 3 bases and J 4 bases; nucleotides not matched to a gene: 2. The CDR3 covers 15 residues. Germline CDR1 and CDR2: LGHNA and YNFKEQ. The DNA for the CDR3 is TGTGCCAGCAGCCATACTAGCGGGGGTTACAATGAGCAGTTCTTC. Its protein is CASSHTSGGYNEQFF.

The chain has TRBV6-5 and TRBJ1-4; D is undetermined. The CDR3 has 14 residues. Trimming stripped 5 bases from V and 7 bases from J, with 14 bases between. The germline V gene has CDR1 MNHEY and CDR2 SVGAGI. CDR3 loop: CASSHKFPAEKLFF. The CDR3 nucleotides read TGTGCCAGCAGTCACAAGTTTCCTGCTGAAAAACTGTTTTTT.